These 8 T cell receptor beta chains were all obtained from the same sample, sequenced in a study of blood T cell repertoires in COVID-19. Some clones are missing from TCRdb's copy, which holds only in-frame ones; the method was immunoSEQ multiplex PCR. The sample yields fewer than 120,000 clones, 65% to 80% seen once. Sequencing input: peripheral blood. All receptors come from a woman in her sixties with acute or convalescent COVID-19.

This clone was counted a few times. V gene TRBV7-9 combines with J gene TRBJ1-2; tentative D call: TRBD1 (5 bases). CDR3 length: 15 residues. Germline-derived CDR1 and CDR2 are SEHNR and FQNEAQ (reference sequence). V gave up 5 bases and J gave up 6 bases, with 19 bases separating them. The CDR3 DNA reads as TGTGCCAGCAGCCCCATAAGTGAGACAGACGATGGCTACACCTTC. Translation gives CASSPISETDDGYTF.

The chain has TRBV18 and TRBJ1-2; 7 nucleotides align to TRBD1. Losses at the gene ends were 6 bases for V and 4 bases for J; bases not matched to a gene: 8. Germline lookup yields CDR1 KGHSH and CDR2 LQKENI. This CDR3 region has 14 residues. DNA for the CDR3: TGTGCCAGCTCCATAAAAGCAGGGGGCTATGGCTACACCTTC. Translation: CASSIKAGGYGYTF.

The chain recombines TRBV30 with TRBJ1-4, with D hard to call. The CDR3 is made up of 14 amino acids. The germline CDR1 and CDR2 sequences are GTSNPN and SVGIG (reference sequence). Trimming stripped 0 bases from V and 8 bases from J, with 13 bases between. The DNA of the CDR3 is TGTGCCTGGAGTGTTAAGACAAGCAGGGAAAAACTGTTTTTT. Encoded protein: CAWSVKTSREKLFF. Supplemented by reference TRBV30 and TRBJ1-4, the full variable domain reads SQTIHQWPATLVQPVGSPLSLECTVEGTSNPNLYWYRQAAGRGLQLLFYSVGIGQISSEVPQNLSASRPQDRQFILSSKKLLLSDSGFYLCAWSVKTSREKLFFGSGTQLSVL.

This clone has just a few counts. The rearrangement uses TRBV5-1 and TRBJ2-3; 12 nucleotides align to TRBD2. J gave up 6 bases and V 1 base, and 3 bases lay outside the gene matches. Looked up from germline, CDR1 is SGHRS and CDR2 is YFSETQ. This CDR3 region has 15 residues. Here the CDR3 reads CASSLWTSGADTQYF. In DNA, the CDR3 is TGCGCCAGCAGCTTGTGGACTAGCGGGGCGGATACGCAGTATTTT.

This clone was counted between two and nine times. This chain connects TRBV28 to TRBJ2-5, with TRBD2 identical over 10 bases. Germline-derived CDR1 and CDR2 are MDHEN and SYDVKM. CDR3 length equals 14 residues. Losses at the gene ends were 3 bases for V and 5 bases for J; bases not matched to a gene: 3. The CDR3: CASSLSGGAETQYF. CDR3 coding DNA: TGTGCCAGCAGTTTGAGCGGGGGGGCTGAGACCCAGTACTTC. Combining the CDR3 with reference TRBV28 and TRBJ2-5 gives the whole variable domain DVKVTQSSRYLVKRTGEKVFLECVQDMDHENMFWYRQDPGLGLRLIYFSYDVKMKEKGDIPEGYSVSREKKERFSLILESASTNQTSMYLCASSLSGGAETQYFGPGTRLLVL.

The chain uses TRBV14 and TRBJ1-4; 8 bases align to TRBD1. This CDR3 has 16 residues. Germline trimming cut 4 bases from V and 3 bases from J; bases unmatched to any gene: 7. The germline V gene has CDR1 SGHDN and CDR2 FVKESK. CDR3 sequence (DNA): TGTGCCAGCAGCCCGTGGACAGGGACCCCTAATGAAAAACTGTTTTTT. Its protein product is CASSPWTGTPNEKLFF.

This clone was seen repeatedly, ten times or more. J is TRBJ2-7 and V is TRBV5-4; TRBD2 aligns across 9 bases. The CDR3 is 16 amino acids. V lost 0 bases to trimming and J lost 5 bases; unmatched junction nucleotides: 9. Germline CDR1 and CDR2: SGHNT and YYREEE (reference sequence). CDR3 residues: CASSLGLAGNYHEQYF. CDR3 coding DNA: TGTGCCAGCAGCTTGGGGCTAGCGGGGAATTACCACGAGCAGTACTTC.

The genes are TRBV20-1 and TRBJ1-6; 8 bases are shared with TRBD1. There are 13 residues in the CDR3. Per germline, CDR1 DFQATT and CDR2 SNEGSKA (reference sequence). The trim removed 3 bases at V and 9 bases at J, leaving 4 bases unmatched. The CDR3 here is CSASSGGFSPLHF. Written as DNA, the CDR3 is TGCAGTGCTAGTTCAGGGGGCTTTTCACCCCTCCACTTT.